One and the same sample provided the 18 T cell receptor beta chains below, sequenced in a study of blood T cell repertoires in COVID-19. Profiled with immunoSEQ multiplex PCR; TCRdb holds only in-frame clones, not every one. The sample shows 57,000 or so clones, approximately 83% of them seen only once. The specimen sequenced was peripheral blood. These receptor sequences come from a human donor in a cohort sampled during active COVID-19.

The CDR3 DNA follows: TGTGCCAGCAGCTTAACGGCTAGCGGGAGGGCCAGGGACACAGATACGCAGTATTTT. It encodes CASSLTASGRARDTDTQYF. The chain is built from TRBV7-3 and TRBJ2-3; 12 bases are shared with TRBD2. V was pared by 0 bases and J by 2 bases, with 9 bases of the junction left unmatched. Germline-derived CDR1 and CDR2 are SGHTA and FQGTGA. The CDR3 is 19 residues long.

The chain combines TRBV12-3 or TRBV12-4 with TRBJ2-4; D might be TRBD1 (6 bases). The CDR3 runs to 13 residues. V lost 6 bases to trimming and J lost 9 bases, with 15 bases between them. CDR3 protein: CASRPQGSGIQYF. CDR3 nucleotide sequence: TGTGCCAGCAGACCACAGGGTTCGGGCATTCAGTACTTC.

The genes are TRBV5-1 and TRBJ2-2, with D perhaps TRBD1 (5 bases). The V and J ends lost 1 base and 1 base respectively, with 11 bases between them. The CDR3 sequence is 16 residues long. Per the germline V gene, CDR1 is SGHRS and CDR2 is YFSETQ. The chain's CDR3 is CASSLTGGQNTGELFF. For the CDR3, the DNA is TGCGCCAGCAGCTTGACAGGCGGTCAGAACACCGGGGAGCTGTTTTTT.

Comment on this clone: An end of the junction differs from the germline gene, which may be a read error. V usage is TRBV27 and J usage is TRBJ2-7; TRBD2 aligns across 9 bases. This CDR3 region has 15 residues. The germline V gene has CDR1 MNHEY and CDR2 SMNVEV (reference sequence). The DNA of the CDR3 is TGTGCCAGCAGTTCCCTGGGACTAGCCTCCGACGAGCAGTACTTC. Protein sequence: CASSSLGLASDEQYF.

The J gene is TRBJ2-1, the V gene TRBV12-3 or TRBV12-4, with D possibly being TRBD1 (5 bases). The CDR3 has 13 residues. V dropped 8 bases and J dropped 6 bases, with 14 bases sitting between them. CDR3 loop: CASAQQVINEQFF. CDR3 DNA: TGTGCCAGCGCTCAACAGGTTATCAATGAGCAGTTCTTC.

On this clone itself: This same CDR3 is encoded by further DNA sequences in the sample. The chain carries TRBV7-9 and TRBJ2-7, with unresolved D. V dropped 5 bases and J dropped 3 bases, with 5 bases sitting between them. Per the germline V gene, CDR1 is SEHNR and CDR2 is FQNEAQ (reference sequence). This CDR3 spans 11 amino acids. The CDR3 DNA follows: TGTGCCAGCAGCCCGGGCTACGAGCAGTACTTC. Encoded protein: CASSPGYEQYF.

This clone was found once. The rearrangement links TRBV4-1 to TRBJ2-3, with 7 bases identical to TRBD2. The CDR3 is 15 amino acids. V was clipped by 5 bases and J by 0 bases; unmatched bases: 5. Germline CDR1 reads MGHRA; CDR2 reads YSYEKL. Here the CDR3 reads CASSSFSGSTDTQYF. The CDR3 DNA is TGCGCCAGCAGCTCCTTTAGCGGGAGCACAGATACGCAGTATTTT.

V is TRBV6-5 and J is TRBJ2-1; 10 positions match TRBD2. CDR3 length: 14 residues. Germline trimming cut 7 bases from V and 2 bases from J; bases unmatched to any gene: 2. Germline CDR1 is MNHEY and CDR2 is SVGAGI. CDR3 protein: CASNLAGAYNEQFF. Here the CDR3 DNA reads TGTGCCAGCAATCTAGCGGGAGCCTACAATGAGCAGTTCTTC.

The CDR3 here is CITPGDYEQYF. The DNA of the CDR3 is TGCATAACTCCGGGAGACTACGAGCAGTACTTC. V is TRBV20-1 and J is TRBJ2-7, with D perhaps TRBD2 (6 bases). Germline CDR1 and CDR2: DFQATT and SNEGSKA (reference sequence). The CDR3 is 11 residues long.

V gene TRBV18 combines with J gene TRBJ2-2; TRBD2 agrees at 13 bases. The CDR3 covers 20 residues. Trimming took 3 bases from V and 3 from J; bases not matched to a gene: 13. Germline V gene sequence: CDR1 KGHSH, CDR2 LQKENI. As DNA, the CDR3 is TGTGCCAGCTCACCTCAAACACCACGGACTAGCGGGAGACACACCGGGGAGCTGTTTTTT. Its translation is CASSPQTPRTSGRHTGELFF.

The V and J genes are TRBV19 and TRBJ2-7; the D gene is possibly TRBD2 (6 bases). This CDR3 spans 14 amino acids. Trimming pared 1 base from V and 1 base from J, leaving 8 bases between. CDR1 LNHDA and CDR2 SQIVND come from the germline V gene (reference sequence). The DNA for the CDR3 is TGTGCCAGTAGTATAGGACTAGATTCCTACGAGCAGTACTTC. This sequence encodes CASSIGLDSYEQYF.

The V call is TRBV6-2 or TRBV6-3, the J call TRBJ2-5; D unresolved. V was trimmed by 4 bases and J by 4 bases, leaving 4 bases between them. Germline V gene lookup returns CDR1 MNHEY and CDR2 SVGEGT. CDR3 size: 11 residues. For the CDR3, the DNA is TGTGCCAGCAGTTCCTTAGAGACCCAGTACTTC. As protein: CASSSLETQYF.

This rearrangement joins TRBV2 to TRBJ1-4; TRBD1 agrees at 10 bases. Per the germline V gene, CDR1 is SNHLY and CDR2 is FYNNEI. This CDR3 contains 13 residues. Trimming cost V 6 bases and J 11 bases; bases outside gene matches: 6. CDR3 amino acids: CASRTGGQEKLFF. DNA for the CDR3: TGTGCCAGCAGGACAGGGGGCCAAGAGAAACTGTTTTTT. Full variable domain (remainder filled in from reference TRBV2 and TRBJ1-4): EPEVTQTPSHQVTQMGQEVILRCVPISNHLYFYWYRQILGQKVEFLVSFYNNEISEKSEIFDDQFSVERPDGSNFTLKIRSTKLEDSAMYFCASRTGGQEKLFFGSGTQLSVL.

This clone is judged large (0.1 to 1%). The CDR3 DNA reads TGCGCCAGCAGCAACAGCTACGAGCAGTACTTC. It translates to CASSNSYEQYF. The rearrangement joins TRBV10-2 to TRBJ2-7, with D unresolved. Germline V gene lookup returns CDR1 WSHSY and CDR2 SAAADI. The germline V and J ends were trimmed by 6 bases and 3 bases, with 6 bases remaining between them. CDR3 size: 11 residues.

The chain recombines TRBV28 with TRBJ2-7, with a possible D match to TRBD2 (6 bases). V gave up 7 bases and J gave up 4 bases, with 17 bases separating them. CDR3 length: 14 amino acids. From germline, CDR1 is MDHEN and CDR2 SYDVKM. In DNA form, the CDR3 reads TGTGCCAGCATCCGCGACGGACGGGGGTACGAGCAGTACTTC. Protein product: CASIRDGRGYEQYF.

This clone appeared a few times. This chain links TRBV11-2 with TRBJ1-2, with a tentative D call TRBD1 (5 bases). The V gene's germline CDR1 is SGHAT and CDR2 FQNNGV. Trimming took 1 base from V and 7 from J, leaving 13 bases between them. The CDR3 covers 14 residues. Here the CDR3 reads CASSLVSRDGGYTF. The CDR3 DNA reads TGTGCCAGCAGCTTAGTGTCCAGGGATGGTGGCTACACCTTC.

This chain uses TRBV7-9 with TRBJ2-7; unclear D gene. Germline V gene data show CDR1 as SEHNR and CDR2 as FQNEAQ (reference sequence). CDR3 size: 15 residues. Trimming removed 0 bases at V and 6 bases at J, with 15 bases between. CDR3 sequence: CASSLAGLVSTEQYF. For the CDR3, the DNA is TGTGCCAGCAGCTTAGCTGGTCTAGTTAGTACCGAGCAGTACTTC.

The chain recombines TRBV9 with TRBJ2-7, with 7 bases identical to TRBD1. J was trimmed by 0 bases and V by 4 bases; bases with no gene match: 10. The CDR3 totals 16 residues. Germline V gives CDR1 SGDLS, CDR2 YYNGEE. In DNA form, the CDR3 reads TGTGCCAGCAGCATAAACCCGGGACAGAGCTCCTACGAGCAGTACTTC. Its translation is CASSINPGQSSYEQYF.